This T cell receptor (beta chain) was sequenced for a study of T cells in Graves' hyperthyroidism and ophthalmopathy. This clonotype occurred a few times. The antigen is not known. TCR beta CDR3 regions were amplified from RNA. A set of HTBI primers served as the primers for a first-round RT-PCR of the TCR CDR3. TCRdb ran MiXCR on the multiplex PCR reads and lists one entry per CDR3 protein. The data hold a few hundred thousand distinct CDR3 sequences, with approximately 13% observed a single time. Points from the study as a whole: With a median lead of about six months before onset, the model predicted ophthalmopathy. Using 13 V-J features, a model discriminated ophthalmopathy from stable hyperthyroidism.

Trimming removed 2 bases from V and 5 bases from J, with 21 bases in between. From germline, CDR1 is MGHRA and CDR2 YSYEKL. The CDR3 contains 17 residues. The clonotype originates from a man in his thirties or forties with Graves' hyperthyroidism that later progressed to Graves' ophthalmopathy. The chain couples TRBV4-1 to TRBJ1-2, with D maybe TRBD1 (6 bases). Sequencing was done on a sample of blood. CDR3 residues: CASSQLYRDKQGYGYTF. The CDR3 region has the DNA TGCGCCAGCAGCCAACTATACCGGGACAAGCAAGGGTATGGCTACACCTTC.